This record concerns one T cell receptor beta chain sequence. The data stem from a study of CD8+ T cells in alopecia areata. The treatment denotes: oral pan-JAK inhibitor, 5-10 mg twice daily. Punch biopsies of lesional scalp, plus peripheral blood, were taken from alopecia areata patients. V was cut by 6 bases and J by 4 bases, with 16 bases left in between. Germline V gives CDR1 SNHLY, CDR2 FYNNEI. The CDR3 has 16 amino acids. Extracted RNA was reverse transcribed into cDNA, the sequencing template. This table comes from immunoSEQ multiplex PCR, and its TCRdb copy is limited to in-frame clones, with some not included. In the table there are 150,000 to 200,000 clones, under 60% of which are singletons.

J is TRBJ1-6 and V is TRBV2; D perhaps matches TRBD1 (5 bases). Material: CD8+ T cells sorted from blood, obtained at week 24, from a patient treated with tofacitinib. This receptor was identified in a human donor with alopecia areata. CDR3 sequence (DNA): TGTGCCAGCAGCGCTACATTCCAGGGTTATAATTCACCCCTCCACTTT. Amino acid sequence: CASSATFQGYNSPLHF.